Listed below are T cell receptor beta chains from one sample, sequenced in a study of T cell responses to AZD1222 COVID-19 vaccine. Using immunoSEQ multiplex PCR, the repertoire was profiled, and TCRdb retains in-frame clones only, with some absent. The repertoire consists of some 150,000 clones, with 80% to 95% occurring once and the leading ten covering roughly 5%. This sample comprised peripheral blood, obtained on day 0 of AZD1222 vaccination. The source is an adult in good health. The CDR3 runs from the conserved cysteine through the conserved F or W. A D gene is named only where the DNA matches it firmly. Some rows mark clone size as missing; the rest say once, few, many or name a class of expanded clone.

j_call | clone_size | v_call | d_call | cdr3_aa
TRBJ1-2 | . | TRBV18 | . | CASSPLSTASYGYTF
TRBJ1-2 | . | TRBV5-1 | . | CASSNWGRGSVDGYTF
TRBJ1-6 | once | TRBV5-1 | . | CASSLMGDNSPLHF
TRBJ1-3 | . | TRBV18 | . | CASSLLDPGSGNTIYF
TRBJ2-6 | . | TRBV15 | . | CATSAPRFDRNSGANVLTF
TRBJ2-1 | . | TRBV3-1/TRBV3-2 | . | CASSQESRYNEQFF
TRBJ1-1 | . | TRBV29-1 | . | CSANHGGTEAFF
TRBJ2-2 | . | TRBV4-1 | . | CASSPHLGQDTGELFF
TRBJ2-2 | . | TRBV19 | . | CASRRGGRGGNTGELFF
TRBJ1-4 | . | TRBV11-2 | . | CASSYINEKLFF
TRBJ2-2 | . | TRBV29-1 | TRBD1 | CSGGTGAGELFF
TRBJ2-7 | . | TRBV19 | TRBD1 | CASKRQGASNEQYF
TRBJ2-7 | . | TRBV28 | . | CASSRGDSSYEQYF
TRBJ2-7 | . | TRBV18 | TRBD2 | CASSKGLAGTTYEQYF
TRBJ2-1 | . | TRBV24-1 | TRBD2 | CATESSGGRSYNEQFF
TRBJ1-6 | . | TRBV28 | TRBD1 | CASSLPPGQGNSPLHF